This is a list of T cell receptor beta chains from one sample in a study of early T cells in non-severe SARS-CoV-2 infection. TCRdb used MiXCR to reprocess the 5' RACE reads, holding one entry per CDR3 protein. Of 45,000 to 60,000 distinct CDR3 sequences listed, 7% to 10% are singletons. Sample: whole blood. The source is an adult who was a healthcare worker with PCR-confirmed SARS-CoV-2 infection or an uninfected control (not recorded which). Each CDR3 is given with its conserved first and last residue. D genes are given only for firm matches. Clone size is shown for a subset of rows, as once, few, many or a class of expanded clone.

cdr3_aa: CASSLGAGPRYNEQFF; cdr3_nt: TGTGCCAGCAGCTTGGGAGCTGGCCCCCGATACAATGAGCAGTTCTTC; cdr3_length: 16; v_call: TRBV5-4; d_call: NA; clone_size: NA; j_call: TRBJ2-1
cdr3_aa: CASSFTGGGKETQYF; cdr3_nt: TGCGCCAGCAGCTTTACTGGCGGGGGGAAGGAGACCCAGTACTTC; cdr3_length: 15; v_call: TRBV5-1; d_call: TRBD2; clone_size: NA; j_call: TRBJ2-5
cdr3_aa: CSVAGERGYGYTF; cdr3_nt: TGCAGCGTTGCAGGGGAGCGCGGCTATGGCTACACCTTC; cdr3_length: 13; v_call: TRBV29-1; d_call: NA; clone_size: few; j_call: TRBJ1-2
cdr3_aa: CSAPRGSRSTDTQYF; cdr3_nt: TGCAGTGCCCCGCGGGGGAGCCGCAGCACAGATACGCAGTATTTT; cdr3_length: 15; v_call: TRBV20-1; d_call: TRBD2; clone_size: few; j_call: TRBJ2-3
cdr3_aa: CASSLSGNTGELFF; cdr3_nt: TGTGCCAGCAGTTTATCGGGGAACACCGGGGAGCTGTTTTTT; cdr3_length: 14; v_call: TRBV12-3/TRBV12-4; d_call: NA; clone_size: NA; j_call: TRBJ2-2
cdr3_aa: CASSGGFGTEAFF; cdr3_nt: TGTGCCAGCAGTGGGGGGTTTGGGACTGAAGCTTTCTTT; cdr3_length: 13; v_call: TRBV6-5; d_call: NA; clone_size: many; j_call: TRBJ1-1
cdr3_aa: CASSQDPEKLFF; cdr3_nt: TGCGCCAGCAGCCAAGACCCGGAAAAACTGTTTTTT; cdr3_length: 12; v_call: TRBV4-1; d_call: NA; clone_size: few; j_call: TRBJ1-4
cdr3_aa: CASSLKGGRYNEQFF; cdr3_nt: TGTGCCAGCAGCTTGAAGGGGGGCCGGTACAATGAGCAGTTCTTC; cdr3_length: 15; v_call: TRBV5-4; d_call: NA; clone_size: NA; j_call: TRBJ2-1
cdr3_aa: CASFKGGGTDTQYF; cdr3_nt: TGTGCCAGCTTCAAGGGCGGGGGAACAGATACGCAGTATTTT; cdr3_length: 14; v_call: TRBV12-3/TRBV12-4; d_call: TRBD2; clone_size: many; j_call: TRBJ2-3
cdr3_aa: CSANAGNSYNEQFF; cdr3_nt: TGCAGTGCTAACGCTGGAAACTCCTACAATGAGCAGTTCTTC; cdr3_length: 14; v_call: TRBV20-1; d_call: NA; clone_size: few; j_call: TRBJ2-1
cdr3_aa: CASTPDRDNEQFF; cdr3_nt: TGTGCCAGCACCCCAGACAGGGACAATGAGCAGTTCTTC; cdr3_length: 13; v_call: TRBV7-9; d_call: TRBD1; clone_size: many; j_call: TRBJ2-1